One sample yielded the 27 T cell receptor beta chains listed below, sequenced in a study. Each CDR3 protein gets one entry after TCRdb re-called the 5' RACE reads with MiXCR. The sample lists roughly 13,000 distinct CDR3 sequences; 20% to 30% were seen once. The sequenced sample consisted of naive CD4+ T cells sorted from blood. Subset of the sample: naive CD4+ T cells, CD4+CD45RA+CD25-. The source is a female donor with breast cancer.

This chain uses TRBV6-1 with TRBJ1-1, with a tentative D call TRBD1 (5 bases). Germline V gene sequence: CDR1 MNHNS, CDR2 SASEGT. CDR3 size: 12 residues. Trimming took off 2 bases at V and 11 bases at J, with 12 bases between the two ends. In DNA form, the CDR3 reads TGTGCCAGCAGTGAACTTAGGGGTAATGCTTTCTTT. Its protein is CASSELRGNAFF.

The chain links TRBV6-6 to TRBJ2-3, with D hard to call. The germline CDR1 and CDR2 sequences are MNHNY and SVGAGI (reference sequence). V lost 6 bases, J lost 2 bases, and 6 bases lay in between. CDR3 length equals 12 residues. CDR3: CASSPSTDTQYF. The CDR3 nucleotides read TGTGCCAGCAGCCCCTCCACAGATACGCAGTATTTT.

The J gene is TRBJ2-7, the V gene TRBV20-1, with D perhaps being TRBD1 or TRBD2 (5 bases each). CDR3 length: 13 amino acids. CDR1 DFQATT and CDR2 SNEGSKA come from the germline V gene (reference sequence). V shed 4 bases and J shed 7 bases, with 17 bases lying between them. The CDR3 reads CSAIQGAFWEQYF. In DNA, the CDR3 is TGCAGTGCTATTCAGGGAGCCTTCTGGGAGCAGTACTTC.

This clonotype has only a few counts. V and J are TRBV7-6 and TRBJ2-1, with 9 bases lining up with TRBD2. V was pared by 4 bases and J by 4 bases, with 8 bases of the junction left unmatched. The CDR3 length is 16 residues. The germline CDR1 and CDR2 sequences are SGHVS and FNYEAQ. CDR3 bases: TGTGCCAGCAGCTCCGCCGGGACTAGCTCATACAATGAGCAGTTCTTC. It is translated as CASSSAGTSSYNEQFF.

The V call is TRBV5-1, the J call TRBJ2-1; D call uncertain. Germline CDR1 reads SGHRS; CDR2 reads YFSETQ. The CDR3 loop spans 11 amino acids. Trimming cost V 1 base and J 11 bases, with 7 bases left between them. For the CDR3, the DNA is TGCGCCAGCAGCTTGTCCCAGAAGCAGTTCTTC. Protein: CASSLSQKQFF.

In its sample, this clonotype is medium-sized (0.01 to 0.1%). DNA for the CDR3: TGTGCCAGCAGCTTAAGTCACACGAACAATGAGCAGTTCTTC. As protein: CASSLSHTNNEQFF. This chain links TRBV7-3 with TRBJ2-1; D remains ambiguous. CDR1 and CDR2 (germline): SGHTA, FQGTGA. V was clipped by 1 base and J by 5 bases, with 9 bases between them. CDR3 length equals 14 residues.

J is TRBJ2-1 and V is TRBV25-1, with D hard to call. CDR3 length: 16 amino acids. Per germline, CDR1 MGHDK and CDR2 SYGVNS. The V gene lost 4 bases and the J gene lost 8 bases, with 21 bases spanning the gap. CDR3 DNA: TGTGCCAGCAGTGGACGGCCTAGGCTATCGATAGATGAGCAGTTCTTC. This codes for CASSGRPRLSIDEQFF.

CDR3 region: CSHKREGRAYNEQFF. CDR3 DNA sequence: TGCAGTCACAAACGGGAAGGGAGGGCCTACAATGAGCAGTTCTTC. V is TRBV20-1 and J is TRBJ2-1, with TRBD2 matching 7 bases. The germline CDR1 and CDR2 sequences are DFQATT and SNEGSKA (reference sequence). The CDR3 has 15 residues. Trimming at V came to 8 bases and at J to 2 bases, leaving 12 bases not matched to a gene.

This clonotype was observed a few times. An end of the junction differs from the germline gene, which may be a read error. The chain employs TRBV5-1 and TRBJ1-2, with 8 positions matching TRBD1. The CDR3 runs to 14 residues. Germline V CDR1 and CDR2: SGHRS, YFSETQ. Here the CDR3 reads CASGLGTGVYGYTF. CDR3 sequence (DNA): TGCGCCAGCGGCTTGGGGACAGGTGTTTATGGCTACACCTTC.

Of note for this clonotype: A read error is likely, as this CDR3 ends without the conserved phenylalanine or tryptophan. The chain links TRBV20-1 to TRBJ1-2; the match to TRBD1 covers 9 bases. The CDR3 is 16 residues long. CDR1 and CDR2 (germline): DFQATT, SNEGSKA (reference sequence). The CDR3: CSTRDTGGEQPYGYTL. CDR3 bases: TGCAGTACTAGAGACACAGGGGGCGAACAGCCCTATGGCTACACCCTC.

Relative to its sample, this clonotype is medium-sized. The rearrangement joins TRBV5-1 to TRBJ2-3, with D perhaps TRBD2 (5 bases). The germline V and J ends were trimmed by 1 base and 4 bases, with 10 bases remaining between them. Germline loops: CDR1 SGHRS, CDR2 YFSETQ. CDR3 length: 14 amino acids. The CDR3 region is CASSLTRFADTQYF. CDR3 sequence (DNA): TGCGCCAGCAGCTTGACTAGATTCGCAGATACGCAGTATTTT.

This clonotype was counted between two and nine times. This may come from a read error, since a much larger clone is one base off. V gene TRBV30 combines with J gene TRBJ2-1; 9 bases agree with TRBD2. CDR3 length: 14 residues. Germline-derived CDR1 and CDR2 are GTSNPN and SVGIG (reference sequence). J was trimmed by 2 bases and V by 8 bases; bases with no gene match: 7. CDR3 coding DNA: TGTGCCAGTCGGACTAGCGCGCCCTACAATGAGCAGTTCTTC. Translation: CASRTSAPYNEQFF.

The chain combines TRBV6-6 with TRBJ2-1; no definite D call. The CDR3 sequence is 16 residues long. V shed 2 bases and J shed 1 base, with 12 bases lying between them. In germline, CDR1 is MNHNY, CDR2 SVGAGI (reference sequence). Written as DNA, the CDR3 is TGTGCCAGCAGTTACCGTCGCGGAGAATCCTACAATGAGCAGTTCTTC. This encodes CASSYRRGESYNEQFF.

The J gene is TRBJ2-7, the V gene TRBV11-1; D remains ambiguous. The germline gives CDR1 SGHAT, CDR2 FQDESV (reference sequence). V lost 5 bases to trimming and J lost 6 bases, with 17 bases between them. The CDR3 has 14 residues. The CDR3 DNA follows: TGTGCCAGCAGCGCCCGCGTTTCCGGTAGCGAGCAGTACTTC. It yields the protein CASSARVSGSEQYF.

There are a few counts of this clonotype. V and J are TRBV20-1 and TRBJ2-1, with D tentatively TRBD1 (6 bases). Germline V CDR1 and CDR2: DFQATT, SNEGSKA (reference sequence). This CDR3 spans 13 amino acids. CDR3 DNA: TGCAGCGCACAGGGCCGGTCCTACAATGAGCAGTTCTTC. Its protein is CSAQGRSYNEQFF.

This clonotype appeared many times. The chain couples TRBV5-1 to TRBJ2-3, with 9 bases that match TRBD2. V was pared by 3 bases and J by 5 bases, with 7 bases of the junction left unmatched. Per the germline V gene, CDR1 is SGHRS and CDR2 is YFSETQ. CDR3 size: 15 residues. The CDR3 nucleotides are TGCGCCAGCAGCTCTAAGCGGGAGGCAAGAGATACGCAGTATTTT. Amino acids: CASSSKREARDTQYF.

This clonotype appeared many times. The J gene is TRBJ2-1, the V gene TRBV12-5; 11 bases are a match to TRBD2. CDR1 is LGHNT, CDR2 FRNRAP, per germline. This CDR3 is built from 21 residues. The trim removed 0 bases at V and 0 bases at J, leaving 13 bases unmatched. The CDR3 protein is CASGLVSVLAGGRSSYNEQFF. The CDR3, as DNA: TGTGCTAGTGGTTTGGTATCGGTTCTAGCGGGAGGCAGGAGCTCCTACAATGAGCAGTTCTTC.

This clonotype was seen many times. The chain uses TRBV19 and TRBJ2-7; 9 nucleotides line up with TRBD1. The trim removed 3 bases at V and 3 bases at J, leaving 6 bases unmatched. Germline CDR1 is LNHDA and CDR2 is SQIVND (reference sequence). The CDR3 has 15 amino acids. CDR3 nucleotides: TGTGCCAGTAGTATGTTTCCGGGACAGGGCTACGAGCAGTACTTC. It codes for CASSMFPGQGYEQYF.

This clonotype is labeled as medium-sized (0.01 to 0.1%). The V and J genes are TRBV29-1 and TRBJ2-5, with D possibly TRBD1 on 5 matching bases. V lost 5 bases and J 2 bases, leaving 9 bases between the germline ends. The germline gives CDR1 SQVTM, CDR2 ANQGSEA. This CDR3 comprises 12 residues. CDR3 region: CSVTRQQETQYF. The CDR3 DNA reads TGCAGCGTTACCCGACAGCAAGAGACCCAGTACTTC.

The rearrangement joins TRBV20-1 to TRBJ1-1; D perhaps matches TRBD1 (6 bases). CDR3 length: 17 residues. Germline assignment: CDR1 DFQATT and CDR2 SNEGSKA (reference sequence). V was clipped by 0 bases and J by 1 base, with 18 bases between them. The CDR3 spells CSARDRGRRTPNTEAFF. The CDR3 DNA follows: TGCAGTGCTAGAGATCGGGGGCGCAGGACACCGAACACTGAAGCTTTCTTT.

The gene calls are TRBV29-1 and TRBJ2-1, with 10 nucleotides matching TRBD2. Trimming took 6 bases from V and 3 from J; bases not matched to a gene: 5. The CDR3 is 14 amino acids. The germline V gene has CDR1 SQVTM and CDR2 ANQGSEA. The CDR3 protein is CSVPGLAIYNEQFF. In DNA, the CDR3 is TGCAGCGTCCCGGGACTAGCGATCTACAATGAGCAGTTCTTC.

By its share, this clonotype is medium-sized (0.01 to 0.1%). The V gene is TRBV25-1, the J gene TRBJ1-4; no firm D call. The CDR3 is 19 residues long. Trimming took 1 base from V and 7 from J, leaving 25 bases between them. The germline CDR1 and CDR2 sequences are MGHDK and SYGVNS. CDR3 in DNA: TGTGCCAGCAGTGAATCGAGCCCCGGTTTTCGAAGCGCTGGTGAAAAACTGTTTTTT. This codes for CASSESSPGFRSAGEKLFF.

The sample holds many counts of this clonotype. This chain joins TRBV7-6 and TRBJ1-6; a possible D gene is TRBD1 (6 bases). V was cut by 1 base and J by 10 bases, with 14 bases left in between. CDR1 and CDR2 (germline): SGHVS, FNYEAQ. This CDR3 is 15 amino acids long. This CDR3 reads CASSLGGLQGSPLHF. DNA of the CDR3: TGTGCCAGCAGCTTAGGGGGCCTACAGGGCTCACCCCTCCACTTT.

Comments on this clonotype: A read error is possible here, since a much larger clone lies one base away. This CDR3 is CASSPDRVAETFF. CDR3 nucleotides: TGCGCCAGCAGCCCCGACAGGGTCGCTGAAACTTTCTTT. The chain has TRBV5-1 and TRBJ1-1, with TRBD1 identical over 7 bases. The CDR3 is 13 amino acids. From germline, CDR1 is SGHRS and CDR2 YFSETQ.

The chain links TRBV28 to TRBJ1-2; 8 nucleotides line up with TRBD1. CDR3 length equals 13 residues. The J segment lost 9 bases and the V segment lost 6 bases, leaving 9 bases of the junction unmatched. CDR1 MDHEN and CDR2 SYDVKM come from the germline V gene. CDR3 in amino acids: CASRDQGARSYTF. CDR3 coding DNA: TGTGCCAGCAGAGACCAGGGGGCGAGGAGCTACACCTTC.

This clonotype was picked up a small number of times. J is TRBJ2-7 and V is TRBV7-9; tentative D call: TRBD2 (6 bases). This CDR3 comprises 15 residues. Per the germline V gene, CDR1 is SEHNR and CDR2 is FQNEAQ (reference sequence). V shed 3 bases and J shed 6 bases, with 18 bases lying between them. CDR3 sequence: CASSFSGTSQREQYF. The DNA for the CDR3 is TGTGCCAGCAGCTTTAGTGGTACTAGCCAACGCGAGCAGTACTTC.

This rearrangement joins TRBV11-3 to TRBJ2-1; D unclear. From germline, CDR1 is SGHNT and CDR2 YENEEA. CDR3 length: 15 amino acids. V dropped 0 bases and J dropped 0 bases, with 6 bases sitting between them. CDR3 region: CASSLEVGSYNEQFF. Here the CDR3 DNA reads TGTGCCAGCAGCTTAGAGGTGGGCTCCTACAATGAGCAGTTCTTC.